The 14 T cell receptor beta chains below were found in one sample sequenced in a study of blood T cell repertoires in COVID-19. Data came from immunoSEQ multiplex PCR; TCRdb stores just in-frame clones and leaves some out. Of some 200,000 clones in the sample, about 86% are singletons; the top ten hold about 2.7%. The sequencing sample was made of peripheral blood. Receptors originate from a human donor with acute or convalescent COVID-19. The donor label of this sample is uncertain.

This clone was observed once. The V gene is TRBV12-2, the J gene TRBJ2-4; TRBD2, the table's D call, lacks a check against the DNA. TRBV12-2 is assigned pseudogene status. This CDR3 is built from 14 residues. The CDR3 sequence is CASRPRVAKNIQYF. DNA for the CDR3: TGTGCAAGTCGCCCACGGGTAGCCAAAAACATTCAGTACTTC.

The chain has TRBV19 and TRBJ1-2, with D perhaps matching TRBD1 (5 bases). Trimming took off 8 bases at V and 3 bases at J, with 22 bases between the two ends. This CDR3 comprises 16 residues. CDR1 is LNHDA, CDR2 SQIVND, per germline (reference sequence). Here the CDR3 reads CASGWTSGGSHYGYTF. CDR3 nucleotide sequence: TGTGCCAGTGGATGGACAAGTGGAGGGTCCCACTATGGCTACACCTTC.

The V call is TRBV10-2, the J call TRBJ2-1; TRBD2 aligns across 9 bases. The germline V gene encodes CDR1 WSHSY and CDR2 SAAADI. With V trimmed by 6 bases and J by 9 bases, 9 bases remained unmatched. There are 14 residues in the CDR3. The CDR3 here is CASRPGGGGVEQFF. The DNA for the CDR3 is TGCGCCAGCAGACCCGGGGGCGGGGGGGTTGAGCAGTTCTTC.

The gene calls are TRBV19 and TRBJ1-4; D is undetermined. Trimming stripped 6 bases from V and 3 bases from J, with 14 bases between. The CDR3 loop spans 15 amino acids. Germline loops: CDR1 LNHDA, CDR2 SQIVND (reference sequence). The CDR3 bases are TGTGCCAGTAGGAGTCGGACTGAACCTAATGAAAAACTGTTTTTT. This gives the protein CASRSRTEPNEKLFF.

The chain couples TRBV5-1 to TRBJ2-3; a weak D match, TRBD1 (6 bases). Germline V gene sequence: CDR1 SGHRS, CDR2 YFSETQ. Trimming cost V 7 bases and J 4 bases, with 13 bases left between them. The CDR3 loop spans 13 amino acids. In nucleotides, the CDR3 is TGCGCCAGCCATTCACAGGGACCAGATACGCAGTATTTT. Translated: CASHSQGPDTQYF.

The chain's CDR3 is CASVDGNYGYTF. DNA of the CDR3: TGTGCCAGCGTTGACGGGAACTATGGCTACACCTTC. The chain carries TRBV6-5 and TRBJ1-2; no clear D gene. There are 12 residues in the CDR3. Trimming removed 8 bases from V and 2 bases from J, with 9 bases in between. Germline CDR1 MNHEY, CDR2 SVGAGI.

The gene calls are TRBV6-1 and TRBJ1-2; perhaps TRBD1 as D (5 bases). Germline values: CDR1 MNHNS, CDR2 SASEGT. The CDR3 contains 14 residues. Deletions cut 1 base from V and 3 bases from J, with 9 bases between. The CDR3 DNA follows: TGTGCCAGCAGTGAAGTGGTAGGGGACTATGGCTACACCTTC. Encoded protein: CASSEVVGDYGYTF.

The chain links TRBV11-2 to TRBJ2-3; TRBD2 matches 15 bases. V dropped 5 bases and J dropped 3; count of bases not matched to a gene: 3. CDR1 is SGHAT, CDR2 FQNNGV, per germline. The CDR3 consists of 16 residues. CDR3 protein: CASSRGTSGRTDTQYF. In DNA, the CDR3 is TGTGCCAGCAGCCGAGGGACTAGCGGGAGGACAGATACGCAGTATTTT.

The chain couples TRBV5-1 to TRBJ1-5; the match to TRBD1 covers 9 bases. The junction had 4 bases not matched to a gene; V was cut back by 1 base and J by 5 bases. Germline V gene sequence: CDR1 SGHRS, CDR2 YFSETQ. The CDR3 length is 15 residues. CDR3 coding DNA: TGCGCCAGCAGCTTGCAAACAGGGGGCGATCAGCCCCAGCATTTT. Translated, it gives CASSLQTGGDQPQHF. The variable domain in full, completed from reference TRBV5-1 and TRBJ1-5, reads KAGVTQTPRYLIKTRGQQVTLSCSPISGHRSVSWYQQTPGQGLQFLFEYFSETQRNKGNFPGRFSGRQFSNSRSEMNVSTLELGDSALYLCASSLQTGGDQPQHFGDGTRLSIL.

The rearrangement joins TRBV11-2 to TRBJ1-4, with 7 bases that match TRBD1. CDR1 SGHAT and CDR2 FQNNGV come from the germline V gene. Trimming cost V 5 bases and J 13 bases; bases outside gene matches: 10. This CDR3 has 13 residues. CDR3 region: CASSPMQGVRLFF. As DNA, the CDR3 is TGTGCCAGCAGCCCCATGCAGGGGGTGAGACTGTTTTTT.

The V call is TRBV11-2, the J call TRBJ2-7; D is perhaps TRBD2 (5 bases). V was trimmed by 4 bases and J by 4 bases, leaving 11 bases between them. The CDR3 consists of 13 residues. From germline, CDR1 is SGHAT and CDR2 FQNNGV. CDR3 DNA sequence: TGTGCCAGCAGCTACCGGGATTGGTACGAGCAGTACTTC. Protein: CASSYRDWYEQYF.

J is TRBJ1-5 and V is TRBV27; D gene ambiguous. The CDR3 length is 15 residues. Germline CDR1 is MNHEY and CDR2 is SMNVEV (reference sequence). Between the trimmed V and J ends, which lost 5 bases and 5 bases, there was a span of 16 bases. CDR3 DNA: TGTGCCAGCAGTCAGACGTACGGGAACGATCAGCCCCAGCATTTT. This gives the protein CASSQTYGNDQPQHF.

The V and J genes are TRBV29-1 and TRBJ1-1; 9 bases are a match to TRBD1. Trimming cost V 4 bases and J 4 bases; bases outside gene matches: 1. Germline CDR1 is SQVTM and CDR2 is ANQGSEA. The CDR3 contains 12 residues. The CDR3 reads CSVGTGVTEAFF. For the CDR3, the DNA is TGCAGCGTTGGGACAGGGGTCACTGAAGCTTTCTTT.

This clone was seen more than once but under ten times. The chain recombines TRBV6-5 with TRBJ1-5, with 9 positions matching TRBD1. V shed 7 bases and J 4 bases; nucleotides not matched to a gene: 8. The CDR3 has 15 residues. The V gene's germline CDR1 is MNHEY and CDR2 SVGAGI. The CDR3 region has the DNA TGTGCCAGCACCTCCCCGACAGGGGGGAATCAGCCCCAGCATTTT. It yields the protein CASTSPTGGNQPQHF.